The rows below give T cell receptor beta chains drawn from one sample of a study of STAT5B mutations in CD4+ large granular lymphocyte leukemia. The protocol was immunoSEQ multiplex PCR, while the TCRdb copy is restricted to in-frame clones and leaves out a portion. The table lists about 33,000 clones, approximately 80% of them singletons. Source material: CD4+ T cells from blood buffy coats. The receptors here all came from a human donor in good health. CDR3s leave out the opening cysteine and the closing phenylalanine or tryptophan. A D gene is named only where the DNA matches it firmly.

v_gene	j_gene	d_gene	CDR3aa
TRBV6-5	TRBJ1-1	TRBD1	ASSSGGWAF
TRBV4-2	TRBJ2-7	-	ASSPNRDSYEQY
TRBV7-2	TRBJ2-7	TRBD2	ASSRTSGYEQY
TRBV2	TRBJ2-1	TRBD2	ASSEGLAGVEQF
TRBV18	TRBJ2-5	-	ASSPDPEGLETQY
TRBV7-9	TRBJ2-1	-	ASSNPHQGGMAF
TRBV6-5	TRBJ1-5	-	ASSYSKAFSNQPQH
TRBV18	TRBJ2-7	-	ASSGLYEQY
TRBV27	TRBJ2-1	-	ASSYRLYNEQF
TRBV28	TRBJ2-6	-	ATLRDLSTNVLT
TRBV7-3	TRBJ1-2	-	ASSPGWGKGYT
TRBV11-2	TRBJ2-7	TRBD2	ASSLVGPSGTYEQY
TRBV9	TRBJ1-2	-	ASSPQQFYGYT
TRBV4-1	TRBJ1-2	TRBD1	ASSHTGTGIYGYT
TRBV5-8	TRBJ2-7	TRBD1	ASSLARDRYYEQY
TRBV2	TRBJ2-2	-	ASSGESSGELF
TRBV7-2	TRBJ1-1	-	ASKGGSNTEAF
TRBV28	TRBJ2-4	-	ASSLGEGWAKNIQY
TRBV6-5	TRBJ2-7	-	ASSGDGSSYEQY
TRBV5-1	TRBJ2-6	TRBD1	ASRFLGQGISGANVLT
TRBV6-5	TRBJ1-4	-	ASSYSYSATNEKLF
TRBV7-9	TRBJ2-7	TRBD2	ASSSREFTYEQY
TRBV9	TRBJ2-3	TRBD2	ASSDSPSGGFTDTQY
TRBV10-3	TRBJ2-7	-	AIIQGESGEQY
TRBV6-5	TRBJ2-7	-	ATNRDPREQY
TRBV7-8	TRBJ1-2	-	ASSPNGRFGGYT
TRBV19	TRBJ2-7	TRBD1	ASSTGQGEQY
TRBV27	TRBJ2-7	-	ASSFRALGPSYEQY
TRBV19	TRBJ2-2	-	ASSIPGSNTGELF
TRBV27	TRBJ1-1	-	ASSLSGAPGAF
TRBV21-1	TRBJ1-4	-	ASSKGPSAGGWEKLF
TRBV5-1	TRBJ2-3	-	ASSEGTGGYPDTQY
TRBV21-1	TRBJ2-7	-	ASTRDREGEQY
TRBV30	TRBJ2-5	-	AWSLRETQY
TRBV28	TRBJ2-1	TRBD2	ASSFSWVASGTYNEQF
TRBV11-2	TRBJ2-5	TRBD2	ASSKGLADWYQY
TRBV15	TRBJ2-2	-	ATSRGGSNTGELF
TRBV7-9	TRBJ1-6	TRBD1	ASSSTGVVSNSPLH
TRBV11-3	TRBJ2-3	-	ASSQNPRDTQY
TRBV10-3	TRBJ2-7	-	AIRGTESSYEQY
TRBV10-3	TRBJ1-4	TRBD1	AISEFDRVQEKLF
TRBV9	TRBJ2-6	TRBD1	ASSGQLSGANVLT
TRBV10-1	TRBJ1-5	TRBD1	ASRLGQGQPQH
TRBV7-9	TRBJ2-2	TRBD2	ASSLTSGRAGTGELF
TRBV6-5	TRBJ2-7	TRBD2	ASTRTSEYYEQY
TRBV27	TRBJ2-1	TRBD1	ASSLTGQGYNEQF
TRBV18	TRBJ2-5	TRBD2	ASSPPGAGGLGTQY
TRBV6-1	TRBJ1-2	TRBD1	ASSTPGTVDYT
TRBV28	TRBJ1-6	-	ASSFGTALRFSPLH
TRBV6-1	TRBJ2-1	-	ASSEPTGRDEQF
TRBV11-2	TRBJ1-5	-	ASGPTGGTQPQH
TRBV28	TRBJ1-3	-	ASSFPGPINTIY